One and the same sample provided the 22 T cell receptor beta chains below, sequenced in a study of T cells after yellow fever vaccination. Each CDR3 protein is one row after TCRdb ran MiXCR on the 5' RACE reads. Of hundreds of thousands of distinct CDR3 sequences listed, less than 15% are singletons. The sequencing used PBMCs, collected on the day of the yellow fever booster vaccination. Receptors were obtained from a man in his thirties or forties who received the YFV17D yellow fever vaccine.

V gene TRBV10-1 combines with J gene TRBJ2-5; the D gene could be TRBD1 or TRBD2 (5 bases each). CDR3 length: 15 amino acids. Germline values: CDR1 WNHNN, CDR2 SYGVQD (reference sequence). Trimming stripped 2 bases from V and 2 bases from J, with 12 bases between. The CDR3 DNA sequence: TGCGCCAGCAGTGAGGCAAAGGGACCGCAAGAGACCCAGTACTTC. This encodes CASSEAKGPQETQYF.

This chain joins TRBV20-1 and TRBJ2-1; 14 nucleotides agree with TRBD2. CDR3 length: 18 residues. CDR1 and CDR2 (germline): DFQATT, SNEGSKA (reference sequence). With V trimmed by 0 bases and J by 3 bases, 7 bases remained unmatched. The CDR3 here is CSARDLRTSGRYYNEQFF. CDR3 in DNA: TGCAGTGCTAGAGATCTGAGGACTAGCGGGAGGTACTACAATGAGCAGTTCTTC.

This clonotype was seen at least ten times. CDR3 nucleotide sequence: TGCGCCAGCAGGTCTGCTAGTATCGGCACTGAAGCTTTCTTT. Translation: CASRSASIGTEAFF. The chain couples TRBV5-1 to TRBJ1-1, with D unresolved. V lost 5 bases, J lost 4 bases, and 15 bases lay in between. This CDR3 contains 14 residues. The V gene's germline CDR1 is SGHRS and CDR2 YFSETQ.

V is TRBV20-1 and J is TRBJ2-3, with unresolved D. CDR1 and CDR2 (germline): DFQATT, SNEGSKA (reference sequence). This CDR3 is built from 15 residues. The V and J ends lost 0 bases and 2 bases respectively, with 12 bases between them. The CDR3 loop is CSARDTDFPTDTQYF. Here the CDR3 DNA reads TGCAGTGCTAGAGATACGGATTTCCCCACAGATACGCAGTATTTT.

V is TRBV5-6 and J is TRBJ1-5, with D tentatively TRBD1 (5 bases). The germline gives CDR1 SGHDT, CDR2 YYEEEE. This CDR3 spans 16 amino acids. The V and J ends lost 0 bases and 3 bases respectively, with 13 bases between them. The CDR3: CASSLEGERVNQPQHF. The CDR3 DNA sequence: TGTGCCAGCAGCTTGGAAGGGGAGCGGGTCAATCAGCCCCAGCATTTT. Using reference TRBV5-6 and TRBJ1-5 for the parts outside the CDR3, the full variable domain is DAGVTQSPTHLIKTRGQQVTLRCSPKSGHDTVSWYQQALGQGPQFIFQYYEEEERQRGNFPDRFSGHQFPNYSSELNVNALLLGDSALYLCASSLEGERVNQPQHFGDGTRLSIL.

V and J are TRBV20-1 and TRBJ2-7; TRBD1 agrees at 9 bases. Germline CDR1 DFQATT, CDR2 SNEGSKA (reference sequence). After removal of 6 bases from V and 1 base from J, the junction contained 7 bases not matched to a gene. The CDR3 covers 14 residues. The CDR3 protein is CSATDRGRSYEQYF. In DNA, the CDR3 is TGCAGTGCCACGGACAGGGGAAGGTCCTACGAGCAGTACTTC.

This clonotype was observed a few times. DNA for the CDR3: TGTGCCAGCAGCAAAGAGTGGGCAACGGCGGGCTACGAGCAGTACTTC. Translation gives CASSKEWATAGYEQYF. The chain employs TRBV21-1 and TRBJ2-7; the table's TRBD2 call for D was not verified on the DNA. TRBV21-1 is listed as a pseudogene. The CDR3 covers 16 residues.

This clonotype came up a few times. CDR3 nucleotide sequence: TGCAGTGCTAGAGCATTCTCGGGACTAGACTACAATGAGCAGTTCTTC. It encodes CSARAFSGLDYNEQFF. This sequence joins TRBV20-1 and TRBJ2-1; 8 nucleotides match TRBD2. The CDR3 length is 16 residues. In germline, CDR1 is DFQATT, CDR2 SNEGSKA (reference sequence). Germline trimming cut 1 base from V and 3 bases from J; bases unmatched to any gene: 8.

This sequence joins TRBV7-9 and TRBJ1-5; tentatively, D is TRBD1 (5 bases). The CDR3 covers 13 residues. In germline, CDR1 is SEHNR, CDR2 FQNEAQ (reference sequence). V lost 5 bases and J 6 bases, leaving 11 bases between the germline ends. CDR3 coding DNA: TGTGCCAGCAGCCGGGACGGTGGTCAGCCCCAGCATTTT. Amino acids: CASSRDGGQPQHF.

This clonotype came up a few times. CDR3 sequence (DNA): TGCAGTGCTATTCCCGGGACAGGGGTTGGCGAGCAGTACTTC. It is translated as CSAIPGTGVGEQYF. The chain couples TRBV20-1 to TRBJ2-7; 10 positions agree with TRBD1. CDR1 is DFQATT, CDR2 SNEGSKA, per germline (reference sequence). CDR3 length equals 14 residues. V gave up 4 bases and J gave up 6 bases; unmatched junction bases: 9.

This clonotype was observed a few times. The chain's CDR3 is CASRGDQVPYNSPLHF. Here the CDR3 DNA reads TGTGCCAGCAGGGGAGACCAGGTCCCCTATAATTCACCCCTCCACTTT. The rearrangement uses TRBV2 and TRBJ1-6; D is unresolved. The germline V and J ends were trimmed by 6 bases and 2 bases, with 14 bases remaining between them. This CDR3 comprises 16 residues. Germline CDR1 SNHLY, CDR2 FYNNEI.

V usage is TRBV27 and J usage is TRBJ2-7, with TRBD1 matching over 7 bases. In germline, CDR1 is MNHEY, CDR2 SMNVEV (reference sequence). The CDR3 loop spans 13 amino acids. Trimming cost V 5 bases and J 2 bases; bases outside gene matches: 3. The CDR3 DNA is TGTGCCAGCAGTAGGGGGCCTCCCTACGAGCAGTACTTC. Its translation: CASSRGPPYEQYF.

A few counts support this clonotype. This rearrangement joins TRBV7-6 to TRBJ2-1; 7 bases are a match to TRBD2. CDR1 SGHVS and CDR2 FNYEAQ come from the germline V gene. The length of the CDR3 is 16 residues. The V segment lost 2 bases and the J segment 6 bases; nucleotides outside the gene matches: 10. The CDR3 loop is CASSLFASGIFNEQFF. CDR3 coding DNA: TGTGCCAGCAGCTTATTTGCCAGCGGGATTTTCAATGAGCAGTTCTTC.

The gene calls are TRBV11-2 and TRBJ2-3; the match to TRBD2 covers 8 bases. Germline values: CDR1 SGHAT, CDR2 FQNNGV. This CDR3 is built from 15 residues. J was trimmed by 6 bases and V by 5 bases; bases with no gene match: 10. The CDR3 here is CASSTTGTRSDTQYF. CDR3 nucleotides: TGTGCCAGCAGCACAACCGGGACTAGGTCCGATACGCAGTATTTT.

This clonotype was seen only a few times. J is TRBJ1-1 and V is TRBV25-1; TRBD1 might be the D (5 bases). The CDR3 spans 12 residues. CDR1 MGHDK and CDR2 SYGVNS come from the germline V gene. V lost 1 base, J lost 11 bases, and 11 bases lay in between. Here the CDR3 reads CASSESEGRAFF. CDR3 sequence (DNA): TGTGCCAGCAGTGAATCTGAGGGGCGCGCTTTCTTT.

This chain uses TRBV20-1 with TRBJ2-3; D is perhaps TRBD2 (6 bases). CDR3 length equals 14 residues. With 4 bases removed from V and 4 bases from J, the gap between germline ends came to 15 bases. Germline-derived CDR1 and CDR2 are DFQATT and SNEGSKA (reference sequence). CDR3 DNA: TGCAGTGCTACAAGGAGGGCCCTTGCAGATACGCAGTATTTT. It specifies CSATRRALADTQYF.

V is TRBV6-1 and J is TRBJ1-5; D uncertain. Germline V gene data show CDR1 as MNHNS and CDR2 as SASEGT. The V end lost 5 bases, the J end lost 0 bases, and 11 bases lay between the germline ends. The CDR3 covers 15 residues. The CDR3 protein is CASSPRIYSNQPQHF. The CDR3 DNA reads as TGTGCCAGCAGTCCGCGGATATATAGCAATCAGCCCCAGCATTTT.

The gene calls are TRBV19 and TRBJ2-2; D ambiguous. The CDR3 covers 14 residues. Germline-derived CDR1 and CDR2 are LNHDA and SQIVND (reference sequence). The V gene lost 8 bases and the J gene lost 0 bases, with 10 bases spanning the gap. In nucleotides, the CDR3 is TGTGCCAGTTGCGAGCGACCGAACACCGGGGAGCTGTTTTTT. This codes for CASCERPNTGELFF.

This clonotype turned up a few times. V is TRBV5-1 and J is TRBJ2-5; TRBD2 aligns across 7 bases. Germline V gene data show CDR1 as SGHRS and CDR2 as YFSETQ. The ends lost 5 bases at V and 2 bases at J; junction bases unmatched: 6. The CDR3 has 14 amino acids. The CDR3 sequence: CASRLVGLQETQYF. CDR3 sequence (DNA): TGCGCCAGCAGGCTTGTGGGACTACAAGAGACCCAGTACTTC.

The chain has TRBV27 and TRBJ2-7; either TRBD1 or TRBD2 may fit D (5 bases each). Germline values: CDR1 MNHEY, CDR2 SMNVEV (reference sequence). This CDR3 contains 13 residues. V dropped 6 bases and J dropped 5 bases, with 14 bases sitting between them. Here the CDR3 DNA reads TGTGCCAGCAGAGGGGAGAACCCCCACGAGCAGTACTTC. It codes for CASRGENPHEQYF.

This clonotype was found a few times. V and J are TRBV18 and TRBJ2-5; no definite D call. Trimming removed 3 bases from V and 4 bases from J, with 18 bases in between. Per the germline V gene, CDR1 is KGHSH and CDR2 is LQKENI. The CDR3 is made up of 16 amino acids. CDR3 loop: CASSPLFADPSETQYF. In DNA, the CDR3 is TGTGCCAGCTCACCGTTATTCGCAGACCCCTCAGAGACCCAGTACTTC.

The chain uses TRBV7-8 and TRBJ2-1, with D perhaps TRBD2 (6 bases). V was shortened by 8 bases and J by 4 bases, with 15 bases between the two germline ends. CDR1 is SGHVS, CDR2 FQNEAQ, per germline. CDR3 size: 14 residues. DNA for the CDR3: TGTGCCAGCGGCCCTAAGCGGGTGTACAATGAGCAGTTCTTC. The encoded protein is CASGPKRVYNEQFF.